Listed below are T cell receptor beta chains from one sample, sequenced in a study of beta chain features in type 1 diabetes. Sequenced by immunoSEQ multiplex PCR; TCRdb stores in-frame clones only, minus some. The sample shows about 900,000 clones, 17% of them seen only once. Sequencing was carried out using naive CD4+ T cells from blood. These receptors were taken from a woman aged 18-30 years in good health. Both conserved end residues are part of each CDR3. D genes are given only for firm matches. A clone size is listed for some rows: how often the clone was seen (once, few, many), or a class if it is expanded.

few TRBJ2-3 TRBV29-1 TRBD2 TGCAGCGTTGAGCGGGGGGCTAGCACAGATACGCAGTATTTT CSVERGASTDTQYF
few TRBJ2-1 TRBV4-3 . TGCGCCAGCAGCCAAGCCATAGCGGCAACCCCCAATGAGCAGTTCTTC CASSQAIAATPNEQFF
few TRBJ2-2 TRBV4-3 TRBD1 TGCGCCAGCAGCCATGAACCCGTTGGGACAGCCTCCGGGGAGCTGTTTTTT CASSHEPVGTASGELFF
few TRBJ2-5 TRBV9 TRBD2 TGTGCCAGCAGCGTAAGGTGGGGTGGGGCTAGCGGGAAGAAAGAGACCCAGTACTTC CASSVRWGGASGKKETQYF
few TRBJ2-1 TRBV7-2 . TGTGCCAGCAGCCCAAGGATTTGGGCGGGGGCTAGCTCCTACAATGAGCAGTTCTTC CASSPRIWAGASSYNEQFF
. TRBJ2-1 TRBV2 . TGTGCCAGCAGTACTGGGACACCCACTTACAATGAGCAGTTCTTC CASSTGTPTYNEQFF
. TRBJ2-7 TRBV6-5 . TGTGCCAGCAGACGGACAAGCTCCTACGAGCAGTACTTC CASRRTSSYEQYF
. TRBJ2-7 TRBV6-6 TRBD2 TGTGCCAGCAGTAGACCGGGACTAGCCTCCTACGAGCAGTACTTC CASSRPGLASYEQYF
few TRBJ2-5 TRBV27 TRBD1 TGTGCCAGCAGTTTAACCCGGGACAGGAAAGAGACCCAGTACTTC CASSLTRDRKETQYF
. TRBJ2-2 TRBV7-3 . TGTGCCAGCAGCTCCGGGGGGCGAACCGGGGAGCTGTTTTTT CASSSGGRTGELFF
few TRBJ1-5 TRBV6-5 TRBD1 TGTGCCAGTTGGGACAGGGGTCAGCCCCAGCATTTT CASWDRGQPQHF
few TRBJ2-3 TRBV7-2 TRBD2 TGTGCCAGCAGCTTGGACTTAGCGGGAGGGAGGGATACGCAGTATTTT CASSLDLAGGRDTQYF
. TRBJ2-1 TRBV9 TRBD1 TGTGCCAGCAGCACGAGGACAGGGGGCAATGAGCAGTTCTTC CASSTRTGGNEQFF
few TRBJ2-3 TRBV2 . TGTGCCAGCAGTGTACTTCACCCCACAGATACGCAGTATTTT CASSVLHPTDTQYF
. TRBJ2-1 TRBV28 . TGTGCCTCCGTCTCCTACAATGAGCAGTTCTTC CASVSYNEQFF
. TRBJ2-7 TRBV18 TRBD2 TGTGCCAGCTCACCCGGGACTAGCGGCATCTACGAGCAGTACTTC CASSPGTSGIYEQYF
few TRBJ2-1 TRBV7-9 . TGTGCCAGCAGCTTCAGCCGGGGATTGGGTTTCAATGAGCAGTTCTTC CASSFSRGLGFNEQFF
few TRBJ1-1 TRBV25-1 . TGTGCCAGCAGTGCTGGCATCCGAGCTTTCTTT CASSAGIRAFF
few TRBJ1-4 TRBV2 TRBD1 TGTGCCAGCAACCAGGGGGGCAAGAATGAAAAACTGTTTTTT CASNQGGKNEKLFF
. TRBJ2-3 TRBV28 TRBD2 TGTGCCAGCAGTCCCCTTACGGGAGGGAGAGACACAGATACGCAGTATTTT CASSPLTGGRDTDTQYF
few TRBJ2-4 TRBV18 TRBD1 TGTGCCAGCTCACCACGGGAGGGACAGGGGGCAAACATTCAGTACTTC CASSPREGQGANIQYF
. TRBJ2-3 TRBV6-5 . TGTGCCAGCAGTTACCAGACAGGGAGGGCAGATACGCAGTATTTT CASSYQTGRADTQYF
. TRBJ2-2 TRBV14 . TGTGCCAGCAGCCAGATGGTTTTGAACACCGGGGAGCTGTTTTTT CASSQMVLNTGELFF
. TRBJ1-1 TRBV21-1 . TGTGCCAGCAGCCGACAGAACACTGAAGCTTTCTTT CASSRQNTEAFF
. TRBJ2-5 TRBV5-4 TRBD2 TGTGCCAGCAGCACCCCGGCTAGCGGGAGCGAGACCCAGTACTTC CASSTPASGSETQYF
. TRBJ1-4 TRBV2 . TGTGCCAGCAGAGGCGATAATGAAAAACTGTTTTTT CASRGDNEKLFF
few TRBJ1-1 TRBV29-1 . TGCAGCGTTCAGCAAACAGGGCCCGGGGAAGCTTTCTTT CSVQQTGPGEAFF
. TRBJ2-3 TRBV7-2 TRBD2 TGTGCCAGCAGCCACCCTAGCGGGAGGGCCCTAGATACGCAGTATTTT CASSHPSGRALDTQYF
. TRBJ2-5 TRBV25-1 . TGTGCCAGCAGTGAATACCGTGAGACCCAGTACTTC CASSEYRETQYF
. TRBJ2-1 TRBV28 . TGTGCCAGCAACCTAGGGACACACAATGAGCAGTTCTTC CASNLGTHNEQFF
few TRBJ2-6 TRBV7-2 . TGTGCCAGCAGCCCCCGCCCGGGACGAAGCTCTGGGGCCAACGTCCTGACTTTC CASSPRPGRSSGANVLTF
few TRBJ1-3 TRBV5-1 . TGCGCCAGCAGCTTGGGGCAGCCTTCTGGAAACACCATATATTTT CASSLGQPSGNTIYF
. TRBJ1-2 TRBV11-2 . TGTGCCAGCAGCTTAAGGGGAGGAGCTAACTATGGCTACACCTTC CASSLRGGANYGYTF
few TRBJ2-5 TRBV7-2 TRBD2 TGTGCCAGCAGCTTTCTAGCGGGAGCAGAGACCCAGTACTTC CASSFLAGAETQYF
few TRBJ2-3 TRBV7-6 . TGTGCCAGCAGCTTAGGACCGACGCACACAGATACGCAGTATTTT CASSLGPTHTDTQYF
few TRBJ2-1 TRBV2 TRBD1 TGTGCCAGCAGTGGACAGGGGTACTACAATGAGCAGTTCTTC CASSGQGYYNEQFF
. TRBJ2-1 TRBV28 TRBD1 TGTGCCAGCAGTGCCCAAGGGACAGGCCTCAATGAGCAGTTCTTC CASSAQGTGLNEQFF
few TRBJ2-1 TRBV7-8 . TGTGCCAGCAGGCTGGGGGATGAGCAGTTCTTC CASRLGDEQFF
. TRBJ1-1 TRBV4-3 . TGCGCCAGCAGCCAAGAAAGGTTTGATCCAGCTTTCTTT CASSQERFDPAFF
few TRBJ2-4 TRBV28 . TGTGCCAGCAGTTTATACCTGGATAACATTCAGTACTTC CASSLYLDNIQYF
few TRBJ2-2 TRBV10-3 . TGTGCCATCAGTCCCCAGGGCGGGGAGCTGTTTTTT CAISPQGGELFF
few TRBJ2-1 TRBV27 TRBD2 TGTGCCAGCAGTTTAGCGTCGTCTAGCGGCTACAATGAGCAGTTCTTC CASSLASSSGYNEQFF
few TRBJ2-2 TRBV7-2 . TGTGCCAGCAGCTTTCAGGGAGCCGGGGAGCTGTTTTTT CASSFQGAGELFF
. TRBJ1-2 TRBV28 . TGTGCCAGCAGTCTAGCACAGTCATTGGTCTATGGCTACACCTTC CASSLAQSLVYGYTF
. TRBJ1-1 TRBV27 TRBD1 TGTGCCAGCAGTTCCCAGGGGGCCACTGAAGCTTTCTTT CASSSQGATEAFF
few TRBJ1-2 TRBV6-5 . TGTGCCAGCAGTTACTCGACAACTGGGTCAAATGGCTACACCTTC CASSYSTTGSNGYTF
. TRBJ2-1 TRBV6-1 . TGTGCCAGCAGTGGTATAGCAGGGAAATACAATGAGCAGTTCTTC CASSGIAGKYNEQFF
. TRBJ2-5 TRBV5-6 TRBD1 TGTGCCAGCAGCCTGTGGACAGGGGGCGGAGAGACCCAGTACTTC CASSLWTGGGETQYF